The 9 T cell receptor beta chains in this list originate from one sample, sequenced in a study of untreated major depressive disorder. Whole-study findings and limits: CD4+ T cells from depressed patients used TRBV05-01 (Vbeta 5.1) more often than controls.

Only in-frame clones appear in the TCRdb table, and some are missing; sequencing was by immunoSEQ multiplex PCR. There are under 25,000 clones in the sample; roughly nine tenths occur only once, and over 0.5% lies in the top ten. Their antigens remain unidentified. The source material was CD4+ T cells from PBMCs. The source is a woman aged 40 to 55 with major depressive disorder.

This chain links TRBV9 with TRBJ2-1, with TRBD2 matching 7 bases. The CDR3 is 18 amino acids. V lost 0 bases and J lost 1; bases outside the gene matches: 10. CDR1 and CDR2 (germline): SGDLS, YYNGEE. The DNA for the CDR3 is TGTGCCAGCAGCGTAGCAACACCCCAGCGGGGTTCCTACAATGAGCAGTTCTTC. It is translated as CASSVATPQRGSYNEQFF.

The gene calls are TRBV4-1 and TRBJ1-5; D remains unclear. V was shortened by 2 bases and J by 6 bases, with 8 bases between the two germline ends. Germline CDR1 is MGHRA and CDR2 is YSYEKL. This CDR3 has 13 residues. CDR3 DNA sequence: TGCGCCAGCAGCCAATCGGGAGGTCAGCCCCAGCATTTT. This translates into CASSQSGGQPQHF.

The rearrangement uses TRBV2 and TRBJ2-2; D not resolved. CDR1 is SNHLY, CDR2 FYNNEI, per germline. This CDR3 has 13 residues. V lost 6 bases and J 9 bases, leaving 14 bases between the germline ends. In DNA, the CDR3 is TGTGCCAGCAGCCGCTTGGCAGGAAGGGAGCTGTTTTTT. Translated: CASSRLAGRELFF.

This clone has only one observation. The chain employs TRBV9 and TRBJ2-2; TRBD1 matches 8 bases. The trim removed 9 bases at V and 6 bases at J, leaving 10 bases unmatched. The CDR3 length is 14 residues. The germline CDR1 and CDR2 sequences are SGDLS and YYNGEE. CDR3 coding DNA: TGTGCCACTTCAAGGACAGGGATTTCCGGGGAGCTGTTTTTT. Protein product: CATSRTGISGELFF.

The J gene is TRBJ1-4, the V gene TRBV6-5; TRBD1 might be the D (5 bases). There are 14 residues in the CDR3. The V end was cut by 5 bases, the J end by 7 bases, with 14 bases between. Germline CDR1 MNHEY, CDR2 SVGAGI. CDR3 in amino acids: CASSPRAGGEKLFF. The CDR3 coding sequence is TGTGCCAGCAGTCCCAGGGCGGGAGGTGAAAAACTGTTTTTT.

This clone was recorded a few times. This sequence joins TRBV30 and TRBJ1-2; tentative D call: TRBD1 (5 bases). This CDR3 comprises 15 residues. Trimming removed 3 bases from V and 2 bases from J, with 16 bases in between. Germline CDR1 is GTSNPN and CDR2 is SVGIG (reference sequence). The CDR3: CAWRGVGLLNYGYTF. The CDR3 bases are TGTGCCTGGAGGGGGGTCGGACTTTTGAACTATGGCTACACCTTC.

This chain uses TRBV7-8 with TRBJ1-2; maybe TRBD1 (5 bases). The V end lost 7 bases, the J end lost 8 bases, and 32 bases lay between the germline ends. Germline CDR1 SGHVS, CDR2 FQNEAQ. The CDR3 is made up of 18 amino acids. CDR3 bases: TGTGCCAGCACCCCACCAGGGCCATCGGGACGGCTGCAAGGGGGCTACACCTTC. Translating gives CASTPPGPSGRLQGGYTF. The full variable domain, completed using reference TRBV7-8 and TRBJ1-2, is GAGVSQSPRYKVAKRGQDVALRCDPISGHVSLFWYQQALGQGPEFLTYFQNEAQLDKSGLPSDRFFAERPEGSVSTLKIQRTQQEDSAVYLCASTPPGPSGRLQGGYTFGSGTRLTVV.

CDR3 sequence (DNA): TGTGCCAGCAGCTCCCCTGCCACAGATACGCAGTATTTT. As protein: CASSSPATDTQYF. This chain uses TRBV7-6 with TRBJ2-3, with D hard to call. Per the germline V gene, CDR1 is SGHVS and CDR2 is FNYEAQ. This CDR3 is built from 13 residues. Deletions cut 4 bases from V and 2 bases from J, with 7 bases between.

The rearrangement links TRBV7-9 to TRBJ2-4; D might be TRBD1 (5 bases). V lost 1 base and J 6 bases, leaving 10 bases between the germline ends. The CDR3 spans 14 residues. Per germline, CDR1 SEHNR and CDR2 FQNEAQ (reference sequence). This CDR3 is CASSLGVQVNIQYF. The CDR3 DNA reads as TGTGCCAGCAGCTTAGGGGTACAGGTAAACATTCAGTACTTC.